The clone carrying this T cell receptor (beta chain) was detected only a few times. What it binds is unknown. The V end lost 5 bases, the J end lost 2 bases, and 11 bases lay between the germline ends. The CDR3 totals 14 residues. Germline loops: CDR1 LNHDA, CDR2 SQIVND (reference sequence). Measured with immunoSEQ multiplex PCR; TCRdb has only the in-frame clones, and not every one. The sample records around 82,000 clones, 84% being singletons. During the collection period, no donor immune events like infections were recorded. These data belong to a study of identifying expanded T cells in peripheral blood. Overall study results and limits: Across healthy donors, higher total template counts meant significantly greater approximately two-week count variance. Over approximately two and four weeks, about 16 and 19 clones changed, versus approximately 1.2 between replicates.

V gene TRBV19 combines with J gene TRBJ2-3; D remains unclear. The TCR sequence derives from a person between 18 and 70 years old in good health. The sample consisted of blood. CDR3: CASSSRTSTDTQYF. The CDR3 bases are TGTGCCAGTAGTTCCCGAACATCCACAGATACGCAGTATTTT.